What follows is one TCR beta chain and its context. It was with unique molecular identifiers that the TCRbeta library was prepared. TCRdb redid the calling of the PCR reads with MiXCR, one entry per CDR3 protein. The sample consists of about 500,000 distinct CDR3 sequences, 30% to 35% of them appearing once. J was trimmed by 1 base and V by 6 bases; bases with no gene match: 9. Germline V gene sequence: CDR1 MNHNS, CDR2 SASEGT. The CDR3 covers 15 residues. The sample originates from a study of T-cell reconstitution after alpha-beta-depleted transplantation in children. The material sequenced was PBMCs from the stem cell graft donor, taken from the stem cell graft. The origin of this receptor is a human donor who donated a stem cell graft to a child with aplastic anemia. This chain links TRBV6-1 with TRBJ2-7, with 7 bases matching TRBD2. The DNA of the CDR3 is TGTGCCAGCAGCCTCCAAAGCGGGAAATCCTACGAGCAGTACTTC. Translated, it gives CASSLQSGKSYEQYF.